Below, 32 T cell receptor beta chains from the same sample are listed, as sequenced in a study of CD8 T cells in ankylosing spondylitis. Study-level results: A TCR beta motif made of fewer than ten highly homologous variants seemed typical of ankylosing spondylitis blood.

One entry per CDR3 protein results from TCRdb running MiXCR on the 5' RACE reads. The sample consists of fewer than 550,000 distinct CDR3 sequences, approximately 5.3% of them appearing once. The antigens these receptors bind are not known. The sequenced sample was blood, either unsorted or a sorted T cell fraction (not recorded which). These receptors all stem from a male donor with ankylosing spondylitis.

This clonotype was detected many times. This chain uses TRBV7-9 with TRBJ1-1; D not resolved. The CDR3 spans 15 residues. Germline values: CDR1 SEHNR, CDR2 FQNEAQ (reference sequence). The V end was cut by 2 bases, the J end by 0 bases, with 10 bases between. For the CDR3, the DNA is TGTGCCAGCAGCTTAAGGGCCCCACTGAACACTGAAGCTTTCTTT. Translating gives CASSLRAPLNTEAFF.

In its sample, this clonotype was seen a few times. V gene TRBV11-2 combines with J gene TRBJ2-5; 7 nucleotides align to TRBD1. CDR1 is SGHAT, CDR2 FQNNGV, per germline. This CDR3 is built from 14 residues. V was pared by 5 bases and J by 5 bases, with 8 bases of the junction left unmatched. CDR3 in amino acids: CASSMSTGEETQYF. CDR3 nucleotide sequence: TGTGCCAGCAGCATGTCTACAGGGGAGGAGACCCAGTACTTC.

The genes are TRBV10-3 and TRBJ2-4; unclear D gene. Germline values: CDR1 ENHRY, CDR2 SYGVKD. This CDR3 region has 14 residues. Trimming removed 6 bases from V and 3 bases from J, with 12 bases in between. This chain's CDR3 is CAISSGKGKNIQYF. The DNA of the CDR3 is TGTGCCATCAGCTCCGGCAAAGGCAAAAACATTCAGTACTTC.

This clonotype was detected many times. The chain combines TRBV12-3 or TRBV12-4 with TRBJ2-1; D gene uncertain. V lost 3 bases and J lost 0, with 12 bases in between. The CDR3 is made up of 16 amino acids. CDR3 nucleotide sequence: TGTGCCAGCAGTTTTCAGACCCCGAGCTCCTACAATGAGCAGTTCTTC. It is translated as CASSFQTPSSYNEQFF.

This clonotype has a count of ten or more. V gene TRBV20-1 combines with J gene TRBJ1-1, with 7 bases fitting TRBD1. From germline, CDR1 is DFQATT and CDR2 SNEGSKA (reference sequence). There are 13 residues in the CDR3. Trimming removed 4 bases from V and 3 bases from J; junction bases left unmatched: 5. In DNA, the CDR3 is TGCAGTGCTATAAAGGGGGCGTACACTGAAGCTTTCTTT. Its protein is CSAIKGAYTEAFF.

This clonotype was picked up many times. One end of the junction does not line up with germline, which may come from a read error. V is TRBV7-7 and J is TRBJ2-1; tentatively, D is TRBD1 (6 bases). The germline V gene encodes CDR1 SSHAT and CDR2 FNYEAQ (reference sequence). This CDR3 comprises 14 residues. The CDR3 sequence: CASSRTPGDNEQFF. CDR3 DNA sequence: TGTGCTAGCAGCCGGACTCCAGGGGACAATGAGCAGTTCTTC.

In its sample, this clonotype was seen many times. The chain combines TRBV6-9 with TRBJ2-3, with 9 bases matching TRBD2. Losses at the gene ends were 4 bases for V and 2 bases for J; bases not matched to a gene: 31. Germline CDR1 and CDR2: MNHGY and SVAAGI. CDR3 length equals 24 residues. CDR3 sequence (DNA): TGTGCCAGCAGTTCTTATAACAGGGGACTGATTAGCGGGGGACCCTTACGCCTCACAGATACGCAGTATTTT. It yields the protein CASSSYNRGLISGGPLRLTDTQYF.

This clonotype showed up many times. The chain joins TRBV3-1 to TRBJ2-5; D is unresolved. This CDR3 has 14 residues. V lost 4 bases and J 3 bases, leaving 12 bases between the germline ends. Germline CDR1 and CDR2: LGHDT and YNNKEL (reference sequence). CDR3 bases: TGTGCCAGCAGCCGGCGGCAGGCGGAAGAGACCCAGTACTTC. Translating it yields CASSRRQAEETQYF.

The chain has TRBV18 and TRBJ1-3, with D possibly matching TRBD1 (6 bases). Germline V gives CDR1 KGHSH, CDR2 LQKENI. The CDR3 totals 13 residues. V was clipped by 4 bases and J by 7 bases, with 11 bases between them. CDR3 in amino acids: CASSRTDSNTIYF. The CDR3 DNA is TGTGCCAGCTCACGGACGGACAGTAACACCATATATTTT.

The chain combines TRBV6-1 with TRBJ2-7, with 11 bases aligning to TRBD2. The CDR3 extends over 16 amino acids. Germline lookup yields CDR1 MNHNS and CDR2 SASEGT. V lost 3 bases to trimming and J lost 6 bases; unmatched junction nucleotides: 10. DNA of the CDR3: TGTGCCAGCAGTGACCGACTAGCGGGGCCCCAGATCGAGCAGTACTTC. As protein: CASSDRLAGPQIEQYF.

This clonotype has ten or more counts. This chain uses TRBV28 with TRBJ1-4; perhaps TRBD1 as D (6 bases). The germline V and J ends were trimmed by 6 bases and 14 bases, with 16 bases remaining between them. CDR3 length: 12 amino acids. The germline V gene encodes CDR1 MDHEN and CDR2 SYDVKM. For the CDR3, the DNA is TGTGCCAGCAGCTTACAGGGTTTCAGCCTGTTTTTT. Translation: CASSLQGFSLFF.

This chain uses TRBV6-4 with TRBJ2-3; D remains ambiguous. V was pared by 3 bases and J by 4 bases, with 11 bases between. CDR1 is MRHNA, CDR2 SNTAGT, per germline. This CDR3 comprises 14 residues. The CDR3 protein is CASSEERWADTQYF. CDR3 in DNA: TGTGCCAGCAGTGAGGAGAGGTGGGCAGATACGCAGTATTTT.

There are many counts of this clonotype. V is TRBV7-2 and J is TRBJ2-5; 7 bases align to TRBD2. Germline-derived CDR1 and CDR2 are SGHTA and FQGNSA. V dropped 2 bases and J dropped 4; count of bases not matched to a gene: 7. This CDR3 has 15 residues. The CDR3 DNA reads as TGTGCCAGCAGCTTAACGGGAGGCGGGGGAGAGACCCAGTACTTC. Its protein product is CASSLTGGGGETQYF.

V and J are TRBV20-1 and TRBJ2-5, with 7 bases that match TRBD1. The germline V gene encodes CDR1 DFQATT and CDR2 SNEGSKA (reference sequence). The ends lost 6 bases at V and 1 base at J; junction bases unmatched: 5. The CDR3 length is 13 residues. CDR3 residues: CSAIQGSQETQYF. The CDR3 region has the DNA TGCAGTGCCATACAGGGGTCCCAAGAGACCCAGTACTTC.

There are many counts of this clonotype. The chain combines TRBV5-1 with TRBJ1-5, with D unclear. The CDR3 length is 15 residues. V was pared by 0 bases and J by 0 bases, with 7 bases between. CDR1 is SGHRS and CDR2 is YFSETQ in the germline V gene. The DNA for the CDR3 is TGCGCCAGCAGCTTGGGGGCCAATAGCAATCAGCCCCAGCATTTT. This codes for CASSLGANSNQPQHF.

This clonotype came up many times. The chain employs TRBV7-9 and TRBJ1-2; the D is unclear. This CDR3 has 16 amino acids. Trimming took off 6 bases at V and 4 bases at J, with 21 bases between the two ends. Germline CDR1 is SEHNR and CDR2 is FQNEAQ (reference sequence). The CDR3, as DNA: TGTGCCAGCAGTAAGACTCAAATCCGGGCGAGCTATGGCTACACCTTC. Amino acids: CASSKTQIRASYGYTF. Drawing the rest from reference TRBV7-9 and TRBJ1-2, the complete variable domain is DTGVSQNPRHKITKRGQNVTFRCDPISEHNRLYWYRQTLGQGPEFLTYFQNEAQLEKSRLLSDRFSAERPKGSFSTLEIQRTEQGDSAMYLCASSKTQIRASYGYTFGSGTRLTVV.

This clonotype was detected many times. The V call is TRBV7-2, the J call TRBJ2-3, with TRBD2 as a possible D gene (6 bases). Trimming pared 3 bases from V and 2 bases from J, leaving 15 bases between. The CDR3 consists of 16 residues. Germline lookup yields CDR1 SGHTA and CDR2 FQGNSA. The DNA for the CDR3 is TGTGCCAGCAGCTTTCGGCGGGACGGATTCACAGATACGCAGTATTTT. Translating it yields CASSFRRDGFTDTQYF.

Ten or more counts support this clonotype. This chain connects TRBV5-6 to TRBJ2-1; tentatively, D is TRBD1 (6 bases). The germline V and J ends were trimmed by 5 bases and 2 bases, with 17 bases remaining between them. The CDR3 extends over 16 amino acids. Germline CDR1 and CDR2: SGHDT and YYEEEE. CDR3 amino acids: CASSFLDRRTYNEQFF. The CDR3 region has the DNA TGTGCCAGCAGTTTCCTTGACAGGCGTACCTACAATGAGCAGTTCTTC. Using reference TRBV5-6 and TRBJ2-1 for the parts outside the CDR3, the full variable domain is DAGVTQSPTHLIKTRGQQVTLRCSPKSGHDTVSWYQQALGQGPQFIFQYYEEEERQRGNFPDRFSGHQFPNYSSELNVNALLLGDSALYLCASSFLDRRTYNEQFFGPGTRLTVL.

This clonotype occurred many times. The genes are TRBV5-1 and TRBJ2-3, with D perhaps being TRBD1 or TRBD2 (6 bases each). CDR3 size: 15 residues. Trimming cost V 4 bases and J 0 bases, with 12 bases left between them. CDR1 and CDR2 (germline): SGHRS, YFSETQ. The CDR3 is CASSQGGTSTDTQYF. The CDR3 DNA sequence: TGCGCCAGCAGCCAGGGCGGGACAAGCACAGATACGCAGTATTTT. The whole variable domain, remainder taken from reference TRBV5-1 and TRBJ2-3, is KAGVTQTPRYLIKTRGQQVTLSCSPISGHRSVSWYQQTPGQGLQFLFEYFSETQRNKGNFPGRFSGRQFSNSRSEMNVSTLELGDSALYLCASSQGGTSTDTQYFGPGTRLTVL.

This clonotype was found many times. J is TRBJ1-1 and V is TRBV20-1; D not resolved. V lost 6 bases to trimming and J lost 0 bases, with 5 bases between them. CDR3 size: 11 residues. CDR1 and CDR2 from the germline V gene are DFQATT and SNEGSKA (reference sequence). CDR3 in amino acids: CSAYMNTEAFF. The CDR3 DNA reads TGCAGTGCATATATGAACACTGAAGCTTTCTTT.

This clonotype was counted many times. This sequence joins TRBV20-1 and TRBJ2-7; possibly TRBD2 for D (5 bases). V was cut by 0 bases and J by 9 bases, with 15 bases left in between. CDR1 and CDR2 from the germline V gene are DFQATT and SNEGSKA (reference sequence). The CDR3 consists of 13 residues. The CDR3: CSARDRRAGRQYF. DNA for the CDR3: TGCAGTGCTAGAGATCGGCGGGCTGGGAGGCAGTACTTC.

In this sample, this clonotype turned up many times. This chain joins TRBV15 and TRBJ1-1, with D hard to call. Trimming cost V 4 bases and J 6 bases, with 12 bases left between them. Per the germline V gene, CDR1 is LNHNV and CDR2 is YYDKDF (reference sequence). The length of the CDR3 is 13 residues. CDR3 sequence reads: CATSKTGFPEAFF. DNA of the CDR3: TGTGCCACCAGCAAAACGGGGTTTCCTGAAGCTTTCTTT.

The genes are TRBV7-8 and TRBJ2-6; possible D gene TRBD2, 6 bases. From germline, CDR1 is SGHVS and CDR2 FQNEAQ. This CDR3 contains 17 residues. Deletions cut 1 base from V and 2 bases from J, with 12 bases between. The CDR3 sequence: CASSLGVGGAGANVLTF. The DNA for the CDR3 is TGTGCCAGCAGCTTAGGGGTCGGCGGGGCTGGGGCCAACGTCCTGACTTTC.

This clonotype was seen at least ten times. This chain's CDR3 is CAISGWQLNTEAFF. Here the CDR3 DNA reads TGTGCCATCAGCGGCTGGCAGTTGAACACTGAAGCTTTCTTT. The chain is built from TRBV10-3 and TRBJ1-1; D not certain. CDR1 is ENHRY and CDR2 is SYGVKD in the germline V gene. The CDR3 loop spans 14 amino acids. The V end lost 6 bases, the J end lost 0 bases, and 11 bases lay between the germline ends.

This clonotype was picked up many times. The V gene is TRBV7-2, the J gene TRBJ1-5; maybe TRBD1 (6 bases). Germline loops: CDR1 SGHTA, CDR2 FQGNSA. Trimming removed 5 bases from V and 2 bases from J, with 13 bases in between. The CDR3 is 15 residues long. The CDR3 region has the DNA TGTGCCAGCAGCACGAGGGGGGGCGGCAATCAGCCCCAGCATTTT. Protein: CASSTRGGGNQPQHF.

This clonotype was detected many times. CDR3 region: CATSDSAGGVSSDTQYF. CDR3 coding DNA: TGTGCCACCAGTGACTCCGCGGGGGGTGTAAGTTCAGATACGCAGTATTTT. This chain connects TRBV24-1 to TRBJ2-3, with 8 nucleotides matching TRBD2. After removal of 4 bases from V and 4 bases from J, the junction contained 12 bases not matched to a gene. This CDR3 is built from 17 residues. Germline CDR1 reads KGHDR; CDR2 reads SFDVKD.

This clonotype was picked up many times. The CDR3 loop is CASSPGRRDTQYF. The DNA of the CDR3 is TGTGCCAGCAGCCCAGGGAGGAGAGATACGCAGTATTTT. The chain employs TRBV7-3 and TRBJ2-3, with a tentative D call TRBD2 (6 bases). From germline, CDR1 is SGHTA and CDR2 FQGTGA. The CDR3 is made up of 13 amino acids. V gave up 5 bases and J gave up 5 bases, with 11 bases separating them.

On this clonotype itself: One end of the junction is discordant with germline, which a read error may explain. This chain joins TRBV20-1 and TRBJ1-5; 9 nucleotides match TRBD1. The CDR3 runs to 16 residues. CDR1 is DFQATT, CDR2 SNEGSKA, per germline (reference sequence). CDR3 nucleotide sequence: TGCTGTGCTAGAGATCCAGGGACAGGGTATTCATGGCCCCAGCATTTT. It encodes CCARDPGTGYSWPQHF.

This clonotype was counted at least ten times. This chain connects TRBV29-1 to TRBJ2-5; 10 nucleotides line up with TRBD2. CDR3 length equals 13 residues. Germline CDR1 SQVTM, CDR2 ANQGSEA. Trimming at V came to 4 bases and at J to 5 bases, leaving 4 bases not matched to a gene. CDR3 DNA: TGCAGCGTTGTTGGACTAGCGGTTGAGACCCAGTACTTC. Amino acid sequence: CSVVGLAVETQYF.

At least ten counts were recorded for this clonotype. J is TRBJ1-2 and V is TRBV12-3 or TRBV12-4; D gene uncertain. This CDR3 is built from 14 residues. Trimming pared 6 bases from V and 1 base from J, leaving 12 bases between. CDR3 loop: CASSLKVDNYGYTF. The CDR3 bases are TGTGCCAGCAGCCTTAAGGTTGATAACTATGGCTACACCTTC.

This clonotype was seen at least ten times. The genes are TRBV20-1 and TRBJ2-5; D could derive from TRBD1 or TRBD2 (5 bases each). This CDR3 has 13 residues. CDR1 and CDR2 (germline): DFQATT, SNEGSKA (reference sequence). The V end lost 4 bases, the J end lost 1 base, and 10 bases lay between the germline ends. The CDR3 DNA sequence: TGCAGTGCTATTCGGGGCTCCCAAGAGACCCAGTACTTC. Encoded protein: CSAIRGSQETQYF.

At least ten counts were recorded for this clonotype. The chain links TRBV6-5 to TRBJ2-6; D call uncertain. Germline V gene lookup returns CDR1 MNHEY and CDR2 SVGAGI. The CDR3 has 15 residues. The V gene lost 2 bases and the J gene lost 3 bases, with 8 bases spanning the gap. The CDR3 here is CASSYIGNGANVLTF. CDR3 in DNA: TGTGCCAGCAGTTACATAGGGAATGGGGCCAACGTCCTGACTTTC.